One T cell receptor beta chain is described in this entry. Using immunoSEQ multiplex PCR, the repertoire was profiled, and TCRdb retains in-frame clones only, with some absent. The sample lists 63,000 or so clones, 84% occurring once. The data were taken from a study of control samples from healthy donors and cancer patients. This sequence was found in a man aged 45-65 years in good health. The specimen was blood.

The CDR3 nucleotides read TGTGCCAGCAGTTACGGGATAGGTGAGCAGTTCTTC. Its protein is CASSYGIGEQFF. The V call is TRBV6-5, the J call TRBJ2-1; D not certain. The CDR3 has 12 residues. Germline-derived CDR1 and CDR2 are MNHEY and SVGAGI. V was cut by 2 bases and J by 9 bases, with 8 bases left in between.